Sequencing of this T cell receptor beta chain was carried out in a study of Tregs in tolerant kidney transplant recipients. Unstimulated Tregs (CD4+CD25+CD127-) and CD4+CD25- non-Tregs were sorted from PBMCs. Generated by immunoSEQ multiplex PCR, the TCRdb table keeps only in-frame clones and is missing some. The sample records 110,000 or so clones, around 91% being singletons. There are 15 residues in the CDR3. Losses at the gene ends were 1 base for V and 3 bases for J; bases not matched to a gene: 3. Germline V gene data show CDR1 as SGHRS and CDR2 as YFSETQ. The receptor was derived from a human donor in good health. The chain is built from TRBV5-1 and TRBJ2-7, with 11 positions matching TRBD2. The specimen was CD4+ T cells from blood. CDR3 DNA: TGCGCCAGCAGCTTGTCTAGCGGGGGGAACTACGAGCAGTACTTC. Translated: CASSLSSGGNYEQYF.